These 25 T cell receptor beta chains were sequenced from one sample in a study of blood T cell repertoires in COVID-19. Some clones are missing from TCRdb's copy, which holds only in-frame ones; the method was immunoSEQ multiplex PCR. The sample holds about 400,000 clones; roughly 90% are singletons and the top ten take over 1.1%. Sequences were obtained from peripheral blood. The receptor set was obtained from a woman aged 30 to 39 with active or convalescent COVID-19.

The chain employs TRBV4-1 and TRBJ2-1; 7 bases fit TRBD1. The V segment lost 2 bases and the J segment 3 bases; nucleotides outside the gene matches: 7. This CDR3 comprises 16 residues. Germline V gene data show CDR1 as MGHRA and CDR2 as YSYEKL. CDR3 DNA sequence: TGCGCCAGCAGCCAACCTGACAGGGCGGTCTACAATGAGCAGTTCTTC. Protein: CASSQPDRAVYNEQFF.

This clone was counted once. The chain carries TRBV28 and TRBJ2-7; 8 nucleotides agree with TRBD1. Losses at the gene ends were 7 bases for V and 2 bases for J; bases not matched to a gene: 7. Germline CDR1 is MDHEN and CDR2 is SYDVKM. The CDR3 has 14 amino acids. For the CDR3, the DNA is TGTGCCAGCACCCACGGACAGGGTGCCTACGAGCAGTACTTC. Amino acids: CASTHGQGAYEQYF.

V usage is TRBV5-1 and J usage is TRBJ1-5, with D possibly TRBD1 on 5 matching bases. The V and J ends lost 0 bases and 2 bases respectively, with 9 bases between them. The CDR3 loop spans 15 amino acids. Germline V gene lookup returns CDR1 SGHRS and CDR2 YFSETQ. CDR3: CASSLEGIGNQPQHF. The CDR3 bases are TGCGCCAGCAGCTTGGAGGGGATAGGCAATCAGCCCCAGCATTTT.

V usage is TRBV9 and J usage is TRBJ1-1, with 11 bases identical to TRBD1. The CDR3 covers 16 residues. The germline V gene encodes CDR1 SGDLS and CDR2 YYNGEE. The J segment lost 4 bases and the V segment lost 0 bases, leaving 5 bases of the junction unmatched. DNA of the CDR3: TGTGCCAGCAGCGTAGCGGGACAGGGGGTCGGCACTGAAGCTTTCTTT. It translates to CASSVAGQGVGTEAFF.

The V and J genes are TRBV6-6 and TRBJ2-7; 9 bases are shared with TRBD1. The CDR3 totals 14 residues. V shed 6 bases, J shed 5 bases, and the junction held 8 bases outside the gene matches. The germline V gene has CDR1 MNHNY and CDR2 SVGAGI (reference sequence). The CDR3 loop is CASSPRDRVHEQYF. CDR3 nucleotides: TGTGCCAGCAGCCCGCGGGACAGGGTCCACGAGCAGTACTTC.

This clone was detected a few times. The genes are TRBV12-3 or TRBV12-4 and TRBJ1-4, with D possibly TRBD1 on 6 matching bases. This CDR3 is 13 amino acids long. Trimming stripped 5 bases from V and 16 bases from J, with 20 bases between. CDR3 nucleotide sequence: TGTGCCAGCAGTAGTCCCGGACAGCCATCACCGTTTTTT. This gives the protein CASSSPGQPSPFF.

The chain links TRBV12-5 to TRBJ1-1, with D unclear. With 6 bases removed from V and 8 bases from J, the gap between germline ends came to 13 bases. The CDR3 spans 12 residues. The germline V gene has CDR1 LGHNT and CDR2 FRNRAP. As DNA, the CDR3 is TGTGCTAGTGGCAACGGAGTGAGGGAAGCTTTCTTT. As protein: CASGNGVREAFF.

V usage is TRBV5-4 and J usage is TRBJ1-1; D perhaps matches TRBD1 (6 bases). The CDR3 is 15 amino acids. V was cut by 3 bases and J by 3 bases, with 15 bases left in between. Germline CDR1 and CDR2: SGHNT and YYREEE (reference sequence). CDR3 bases: TGTGCCAGCAGCTCGACGGGACACTGGGACACTGAAGCTTTCTTT. This sequence encodes CASSSTGHWDTEAFF.

The V and J genes are TRBV7-9 and TRBJ1-2; D gene uncertain. Per the germline V gene, CDR1 is SEHNR and CDR2 is FQNEAQ (reference sequence). Trimming left V 0 bases short and J 6 bases short, with 11 bases between. There are 14 residues in the CDR3. The CDR3 DNA reads TGTGCCAGCAGCTTAGCGGGCAGTATCGATGGCTACACCTTC. Translation: CASSLAGSIDGYTF.

The genes are TRBV18 and TRBJ2-1; a possible D gene is TRBD2 (5 bases). With 0 bases removed from V and 9 bases from J, the gap between germline ends came to 9 bases. Germline V lookup: CDR1 KGHSH, CDR2 LQKENI. CDR3 size: 13 residues. The CDR3 spells CASSPPDFGEQFF. The CDR3 nucleotides read TGTGCCAGCTCACCACCGGACTTTGGTGAGCAGTTCTTC.

The chain carries TRBV5-1 and TRBJ2-3, with D perhaps TRBD1 (6 bases). This CDR3 is 16 amino acids long. The germline CDR1 and CDR2 sequences are SGHRS and YFSETQ. V shed 4 bases and J shed 0 bases, with 15 bases lying between them. Here the CDR3 DNA reads TGCGCCAGCAGCGACCCTCGGGACAAAAGCACAGATACGCAGTATTTT. Amino acid sequence: CASSDPRDKSTDTQYF.

The chain is built from TRBV23-1 and TRBJ1-1, with D hard to call. TRBV23-1 is noted as an ORF with a role that remains uncertain. This CDR3 contains 13 residues. The V end lost 4 bases, the J end lost 3 bases, and 9 bases lay between the germline ends. The CDR3 sequence: CASSPWTYTEAFF. CDR3 nucleotides: TGCGCCAGCAGTCCTTGGACTTACACTGAAGCTTTCTTT.

Only one count was recorded for this clone. The V call is TRBV6-5, the J call TRBJ1-1, with D possibly being TRBD1 (6 bases). Trimming stripped 6 bases from V and 7 bases from J, with 18 bases between. The CDR3 sequence is 14 residues long. Germline assignment: CDR1 MNHEY and CDR2 SVGAGI. The CDR3 DNA reads TGTGCCAGCAGCGAGGGACACCGGAGAAGTGAAGCTTTCTTT. Its translation is CASSEGHRRSEAFF.

The V and J genes are TRBV5-8 and TRBJ1-2; D perhaps matches TRBD1 (5 bases). CDR3 length: 14 amino acids. Germline V CDR1 and CDR2: SGHTS, YDEGEE. The V end was cut by 4 bases, the J end by 4 bases, with 14 bases between. The CDR3 spells CASSEPGKSYGYTF. DNA of the CDR3: TGTGCCAGCAGCGAGCCAGGGAAAAGCTATGGCTACACCTTC.

This chain joins TRBV19 and TRBJ1-3, with D hard to call. Trimming pared 5 bases from V and 4 bases from J, leaving 9 bases between. The CDR3 spans 13 residues. CDR1 is LNHDA, CDR2 SQIVND, per germline (reference sequence). CDR3 DNA: TGTGCCAGTAGTGCGTTCATGGGAAACACCATATATTTT. Translation gives CASSAFMGNTIYF.

The table lists this clone with many counts. This CDR3 is CASSLAAGTGTGELFF. Written as DNA, the CDR3 is TGTGCCAGCAGCTTGGCCGCGGGGACAGGGACCGGGGAGCTGTTTTTT. The genes are TRBV5-6 and TRBJ2-2; 9 bases are a match to TRBD1. The V segment lost 0 bases and the J segment 5 bases; nucleotides outside the gene matches: 5. This CDR3 spans 16 amino acids. CDR1 is SGHDT and CDR2 is YYEEEE in the germline V gene.

The chain recombines TRBV4-1 with TRBJ1-3; weak D call: TRBD1 (5 bases). Germline CDR1 and CDR2: MGHRA and YSYEKL. The CDR3 has 17 amino acids. V was shortened by 0 bases and J by 1 base, with 13 bases between the two germline ends. The CDR3: CASSQDPQGGSGNTIYF. CDR3 DNA sequence: TGCGCCAGCAGCCAAGATCCGCAGGGAGGATCTGGAAACACCATATATTTT.

V is TRBV10-3 and J is TRBJ2-1; 11 positions agree with TRBD2. This CDR3 has 17 amino acids. V shed 4 bases, J shed 8 bases, and the junction held 13 bases outside the gene matches. The germline CDR1 and CDR2 sequences are ENHRY and SYGVKD. The CDR3 protein is CAISGPTSGSLLDEQFF. DNA for the CDR3: TGTGCCATCAGTGGACCAACTAGCGGGAGTTTATTAGATGAGCAGTTCTTC.

This clone was observed once. Other nucleotide sequences from this sample produce the same CDR3. The genes are TRBV6-5 and TRBJ1-1; 7 bases are shared with TRBD1. Germline assignment: CDR1 MNHEY and CDR2 SVGAGI. The CDR3 loop spans 14 amino acids. The junction had 9 bases not matched to a gene; V was cut back by 6 bases and J by 5 bases. The CDR3 DNA is TGTGCCAGCAGCCGCCGGACAGGCGGGACTGAAGCTTTCTTT. Translating it yields CASSRRTGGTEAFF.

The chain employs TRBV18 and TRBJ2-7; D remains ambiguous. Trimming stripped 1 base from V and 0 bases from J, with 4 bases between. The CDR3 is made up of 13 amino acids. Germline CDR1 is KGHSH and CDR2 is LQKENI. The CDR3 loop reads CASSPQSSYEQYF. Written as DNA, the CDR3 is TGTGCCAGCTCACCACAGAGCTCCTACGAGCAGTACTTC.

The V and J genes are TRBV6-6 and TRBJ1-2; 12 bases are shared with TRBD1. From germline, CDR1 is MNHNY and CDR2 SVGAGI (reference sequence). V lost 6 bases, J lost 6 bases, and 11 bases stayed unmatched. The CDR3 loop spans 16 amino acids. This CDR3 is CASRRPGQGAVNGYTF. In DNA form, the CDR3 reads TGTGCCAGCAGACGGCCGGGACAGGGGGCTGTAAATGGCTACACCTTC.

J is TRBJ2-5 and V is TRBV28, with 10 bases matching TRBD2. The germline V gene has CDR1 MDHEN and CDR2 SYDVKM. With V trimmed by 5 bases and J by 4 bases, 7 bases remained unmatched. There are 15 residues in the CDR3. The CDR3 is CASSRSGRRAETQYF. The CDR3 DNA is TGTGCCAGCAGTCGTAGCGGGAGGAGAGCAGAGACCCAGTACTTC.

This chain links TRBV10-3 with TRBJ2-2; TRBD1 matches at 7 bases. The germline V gene has CDR1 ENHRY and CDR2 SYGVKD. The J segment lost 1 base and the V segment lost 9 bases, leaving 5 bases of the junction unmatched. This CDR3 spans 14 amino acids. This chain's CDR3 is CAMWQGVNTGELFF. CDR3 in DNA: TGTGCCATGTGGCAGGGGGTGAACACCGGGGAGCTGTTTTTT.

The genes are TRBV5-1 and TRBJ2-7, with a weak D call TRBD2 (6 bases). Trimming removed 6 bases at V and 2 bases at J, with 12 bases between. The CDR3 loop spans 13 amino acids. Germline CDR1 is SGHRS and CDR2 is YFSETQ. CDR3 amino acids: CASTVGGAYEQYF. The CDR3 coding sequence is TGCGCCAGCACTGTGGGAGGTGCCTACGAGCAGTACTTC.

V gene TRBV15 combines with J gene TRBJ2-1; D remains ambiguous. CDR3 length: 15 residues. V lost 0 bases and J 0 bases, leaving 6 bases between the germline ends. Germline CDR1 and CDR2: LNHNV and YYDKDF (reference sequence). The CDR3 region has the DNA TGTGCCACCAGCAGAGACACGAGCTCCTACAATGAGCAGTTCTTC. It yields the protein CATSRDTSSYNEQFF.